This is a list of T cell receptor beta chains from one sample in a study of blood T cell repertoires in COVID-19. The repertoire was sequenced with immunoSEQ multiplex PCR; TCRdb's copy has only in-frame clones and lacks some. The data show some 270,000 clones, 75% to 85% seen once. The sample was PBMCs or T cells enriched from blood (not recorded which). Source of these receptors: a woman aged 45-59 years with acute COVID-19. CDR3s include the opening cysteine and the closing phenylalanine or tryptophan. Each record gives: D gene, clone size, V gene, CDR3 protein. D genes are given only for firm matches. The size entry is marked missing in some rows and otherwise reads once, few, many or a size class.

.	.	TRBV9	CASSVGGLTLGELFF
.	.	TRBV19	CASTRAAGFEAFF
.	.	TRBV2	CASSDSFYGYTF
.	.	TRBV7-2	CASSPPGLYEQYF
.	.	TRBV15	CATSGGARGTDTQYF
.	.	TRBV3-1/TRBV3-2	CASSYREDGELFF
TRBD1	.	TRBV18	CASSPSDRGLSFNEQFF
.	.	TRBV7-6	CASSLNGEPNEKLFF
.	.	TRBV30	CAWSGLHNYGYTF
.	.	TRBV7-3	CASSLIDQETQYF
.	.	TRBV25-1	CASSFEGNTIYF
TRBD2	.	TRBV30	CAWSYETSGGSTQYF
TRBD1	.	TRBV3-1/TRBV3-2	CASSLWDRGRDSKPNEKLFF
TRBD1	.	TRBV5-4	CASSFGTGALYEQYF
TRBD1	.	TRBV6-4	CASRRDSGDTQYF
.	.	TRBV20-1	CSAADRFEQYF
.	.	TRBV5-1	CASSLLGTKNTEAFF
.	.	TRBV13	CASSFTYYYEQYF
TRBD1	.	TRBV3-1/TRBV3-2	CASSPTGDSSSYEQYF
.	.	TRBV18	CASSPSDEKLFF
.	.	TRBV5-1	CASSLSQGSTNEKLFF
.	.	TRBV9	CASSSPPRQGYTF
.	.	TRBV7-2	CASSFWTDSNQPQHF
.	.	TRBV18	CASSSIPDTEAFF
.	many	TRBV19	CASSIISEGNTEAFF
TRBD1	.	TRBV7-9	CASSKDRAVGELFF
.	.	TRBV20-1	CSARGQHEQFF
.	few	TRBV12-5	CASGHATESYEQYF
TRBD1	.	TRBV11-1	CASSPGQGGYGYTF
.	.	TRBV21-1	CASSKQGYYTF
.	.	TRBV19	CASSTLGARGNQPQHF
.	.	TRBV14	CASSQPGTGAYEQYF
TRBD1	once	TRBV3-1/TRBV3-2	CASSQLWDSYEQYF
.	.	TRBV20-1	CSASSGNQPQHF
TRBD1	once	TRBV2	CASQDRGKYQPQHF
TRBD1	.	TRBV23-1	CASSQTRGQDLLQNYGYTF
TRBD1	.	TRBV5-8	CASSFGQGATNEKLFF
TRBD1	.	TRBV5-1	CASSFGQGLANTEAFF
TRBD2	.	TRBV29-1	CSVLAGPNTDTQYF
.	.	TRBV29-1	CSVKSGFSNQPQHF
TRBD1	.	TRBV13	CASSRTGEVSPLHF
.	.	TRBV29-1	CSVEELPVTEAFF
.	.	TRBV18	CASSPNRHSNEKLFF
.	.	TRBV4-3	CASSQDFPGDYGYTF
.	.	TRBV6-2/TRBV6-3	CASSYEQGYRQETQYF
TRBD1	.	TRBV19	CASSIPTGSLNTEAFF
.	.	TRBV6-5	CASSYGRRGTTYEQYF
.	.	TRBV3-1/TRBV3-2	CASSQEFTGHVDYGYTF